The clone carrying this T cell receptor (beta chain) was counted only a few times. What it binds is not known. The V gene lost 8 bases and the J gene lost 2 bases, with 13 bases spanning the gap. CDR1 and CDR2 (germline): SNHLY, FYNNEI. This CDR3 is built from 14 residues. The record originates from a study of cytomegalovirus exposure and HLA in healthy donors. Study conclusions and caveats: In a later analysis, donors in an Asian-associated ancestry cluster reportedly had fewer N-insertions in productive TCRs than the cohort mean. Accurate HLA-A and HLA-B prediction from TCR beta sequences was reported for most subjects. It was reportedly the case that the classifier diagnosed cytomegalovirus status with high specificity and sensitivity. A few V segments could not be told apart, such as TRBV6-2 and TRBV6-3, and were left out.

PCR primers comprised 60 Vbeta and 13 Jbeta primers. Produced via immunoSEQ multiplex PCR; TCRdb's table is partial and in-frame only. The sample shows approximately 100,000 clones, 64% of them seen only once. The clonotype comes from a man aged 55 to 70 in good health and CMV-seronegative. Material: PBMCs. The genes are TRBV2 and TRBJ1-5; perhaps TRBD1 as D (5 bases). The CDR3 bases are TGTGCCAGCGGTACGCAGGGTGGCAATCAGCCCCAGCATTTT. Encoded protein: CASGTQGGNQPQHF.